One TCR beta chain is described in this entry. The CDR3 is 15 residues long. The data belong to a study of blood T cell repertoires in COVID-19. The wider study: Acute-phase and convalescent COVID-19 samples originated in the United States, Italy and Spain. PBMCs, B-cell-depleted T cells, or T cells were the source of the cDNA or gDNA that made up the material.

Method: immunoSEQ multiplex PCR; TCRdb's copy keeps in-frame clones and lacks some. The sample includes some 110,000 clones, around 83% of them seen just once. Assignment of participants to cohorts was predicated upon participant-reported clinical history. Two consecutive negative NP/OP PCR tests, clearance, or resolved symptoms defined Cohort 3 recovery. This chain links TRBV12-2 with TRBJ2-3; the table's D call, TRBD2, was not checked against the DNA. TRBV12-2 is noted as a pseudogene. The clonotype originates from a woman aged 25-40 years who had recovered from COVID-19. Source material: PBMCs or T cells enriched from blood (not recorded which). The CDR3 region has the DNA TGTGCAAGTCGCTTAGCGGGGACTAGCACAGATACGCAGTATTTT. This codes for CASRLAGTSTDTQYF.